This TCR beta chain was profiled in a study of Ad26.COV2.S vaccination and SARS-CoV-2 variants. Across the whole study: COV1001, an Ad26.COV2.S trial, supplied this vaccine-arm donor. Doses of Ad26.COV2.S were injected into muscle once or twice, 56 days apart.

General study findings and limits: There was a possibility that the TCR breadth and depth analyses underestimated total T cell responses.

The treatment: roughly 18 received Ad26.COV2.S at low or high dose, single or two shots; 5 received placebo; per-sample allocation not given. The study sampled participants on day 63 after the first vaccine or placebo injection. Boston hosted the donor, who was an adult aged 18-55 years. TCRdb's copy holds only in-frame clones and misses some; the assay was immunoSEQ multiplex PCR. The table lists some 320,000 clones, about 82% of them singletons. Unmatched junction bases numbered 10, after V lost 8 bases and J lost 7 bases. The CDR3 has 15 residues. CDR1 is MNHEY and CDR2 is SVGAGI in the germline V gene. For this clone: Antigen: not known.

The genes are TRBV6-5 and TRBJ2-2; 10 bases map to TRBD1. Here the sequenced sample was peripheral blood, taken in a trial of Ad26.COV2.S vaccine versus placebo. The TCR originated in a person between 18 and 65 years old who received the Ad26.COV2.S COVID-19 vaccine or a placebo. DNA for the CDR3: TGTGCCAGCTTGACAGGGGGCCTGCTTTACGGGGAGCTGTTTTTT. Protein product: CASLTGGLLYGELFF.